These T cell receptor beta chains were read from a single sample in a study of post-analysis software for immune sequencing data. TCRdb re-called the PCR reads with MiXCR, one entry per CDR3 protein. The table includes 450,000 to 650,000 distinct CDR3 sequences, around 40% detected once. Sequencing used blood. The receptor source for this set is a girl under 18 with multiple sclerosis. The CDR3 runs from the conserved cysteine through the conserved F or W. Fields, in order: V gene, clone size, J gene, D gene, CDR3 DNA, CDR3 protein. A D gene is named only where the DNA matches it firmly. Only some rows state a clone size, as once, few, many or a class for expanded clones.

TRBV7-8	-	TRBJ2-5	-	TGTGCCAGCAGCTTAGGGGGCTACTTAGAGACCCAGTACTTC	CASSLGGYLETQYF
TRBV7-7	-	TRBJ2-1	TRBD2	TGTGCTAGCAGTCCGAGCGGGGGGGGTTTCGATGAGCAGTTCTTC	CASSPSGGGFDEQFF
TRBV5-1	-	TRBJ2-7	-	TGCGCCAGCAGCTCCTCAGGAGACAGCTCGGGAAGACGCTCCTACGAGCAGTACTTC	CASSSSGDSSGRRSYEQYF
TRBV4-1	few	TRBJ2-7	TRBD2	TGCGCCAGCAGCCAAATTTACAGCGGGAGCTACGAGCAGTACTTC	CASSQIYSGSYEQYF
TRBV6-5	few	TRBJ2-7	-	TGTGCCAGCAGTCCGCCACAGGGTTCGAGGTCCTACGAGCAGTACTTC	CASSPPQGSRSYEQYF
TRBV5-1	-	TRBJ2-4	-	TGCGCCAGCAGCGCCAGTCTAGCCAAAAACATTCAGTACTTC	CASSASLAKNIQYF
TRBV12-3/TRBV12-4	-	TRBJ1-2	TRBD1	TGTGCCAGCAGTGGGAGACAGGGCGGCTATGGCTACACCTTC	CASSGRQGGYGYTF
TRBV20-1	-	TRBJ2-5	TRBD2	TGCAGTGCAAGGACTAGCGAGAGGCAAGAGACCCAGTACTTC	CSARTSERQETQYF
TRBV30	-	TRBJ2-6	-	TGTGCCTGGAGTGTGACAGGTCCCCCCGTCCTGACTTTC	CAWSVTGPPVLTF
TRBV6-5	few	TRBJ2-3	TRBD2	TGTGCCAGCAGCCGCGGGGGAAAGACGCAGTATTTT	CASSRGGKTQYF
TRBV5-1	few	TRBJ1-4	-	TGCGCCAGCAGCTTGGGGGGGGCCAATGAAAAACTGTTTTTT	CASSLGGANEKLFF
TRBV20-1	few	TRBJ2-1	-	TGCAGTGCTAGGAGTCTCACTCCCCTCTACAATGAGCAGTTCTTC	CSARSLTPLYNEQFF
TRBV9	-	TRBJ2-3	-	TGTGCCAGCAGCGTAGGACGAGATACGCAGTATTTT	CASSVGRDTQYF
TRBV12-3/TRBV12-4	-	TRBJ2-3	TRBD2	TGTGCCAGCACCGGACCCAGGGAGGGTACAGATACGCAGTATTTT	CASTGPREGTDTQYF
TRBV20-1	-	TRBJ2-3	TRBD1	TGCAGTGCTAGAGGGACTGGACAGGCTCTGTCGGATACGCAGTATTTT	CSARGTGQALSDTQYF
TRBV12-3/TRBV12-4	-	TRBJ2-3	TRBD1	TGTGCCAGCAGTCCCCCCCGGACAGGGGCCATCACAGATACGCAGTATTTT	CASSPPRTGAITDTQYF
TRBV12-3/TRBV12-4	-	TRBJ2-5	-	TGTGCCAGCAGTTTATGGGGCAATGCCCAAGAGACCCAGTACTTC	CASSLWGNAQETQYF
TRBV12-3/TRBV12-4	few	TRBJ2-1	-	TGTGCCAGCACGACGGGGTTTGGGTACAATGAGCAGTTCTTC	CASTTGFGYNEQFF
TRBV9	-	TRBJ2-1	-	TGTGCCAGCAGCGTTTATCGGGAGCACGATGAGCAGTTCTTC	CASSVYREHDEQFF
TRBV6-5	few	TRBJ2-1	TRBD2	TGTGCCAGCAGTTCCCGGACTAGCGGGGGTTATTACAATGAGCAGTTCTTC	CASSSRTSGGYYNEQFF
TRBV12-3/TRBV12-4	-	TRBJ1-4	-	TGTGCCAGCAGCTGGACGGGGACTAATGAAAAACTGTTTTTT	CASSWTGTNEKLFF
TRBV5-1	-	TRBJ2-3	-	TGCGCCAGCAGCTTGGGCTATTCCGCCACAGATACGCAGTATTTT	CASSLGYSATDTQYF
TRBV3-1	-	TRBJ1-2	-	TGTGCCAGCAGGCAAGTCGGCAGTTCTAACTATGGCTACACCTTC	CASRQVGSSNYGYTF
TRBV6-1	-	TRBJ2-7	TRBD1	TGTGCCAGCAGTATAAGACAGGGAAGCTACGAGCAGTACTTC	CASSIRQGSYEQYF
TRBV2	-	TRBJ2-7	TRBD1	TGTGCCAGCGGGGTCCTACCGGGACAGGGGACCTACGAGCAGTACTTC	CASGVLPGQGTYEQYF
TRBV12-3/TRBV12-4	-	TRBJ2-7	-	TGTGCCAGCAGTAACAGGGAGAGTGGCTACGAGCAGTACTTC	CASSNRESGYEQYF
TRBV20-1	-	TRBJ2-1	TRBD2	TGCAGTGCTTTAGGGGGGACTAGCGGGAGTAATGAGCAGTTCTTC	CSALGGTSGSNEQFF
TRBV5-1	-	TRBJ1-2	-	TGCGCCAGCAGCTTGGCCGAGGCTCGGGTTGGCTACACCTTC	CASSLAEARVGYTF
TRBV6-2/TRBV6-3	few	TRBJ2-6	-	TGTGCCAGCTCACATGGGGGACTGATCTCTGGGGCCAACGTCCTGACTTTC	CASSHGGLISGANVLTF
TRBV12-3/TRBV12-4	-	TRBJ2-1	-	TGTGCCAGCAGGAAACCGGACACTTATGACGATGAGCAGTTCTTC	CASRKPDTYDDEQFF
TRBV6-5	-	TRBJ2-3	TRBD2	TGTGCCAGCAGCCCCGGACTAGCGGGAGCAACAGATACGCAGTATTTT	CASSPGLAGATDTQYF
TRBV6-4	-	TRBJ2-6	-	TGTGCCAGCAGTGACGTTCTGAGACAGGGAGGCTCTGGGGCCAACGTCCTGACTTTC	CASSDVLRQGGSGANVLTF
TRBV29-1	-	TRBJ2-5	-	TGCAGCGTTGCGGGCAGGGCTCAAGAGACCCAGTACTTC	CSVAGRAQETQYF
TRBV5-4	-	TRBJ2-7	TRBD2	TGTGCCAGCAGCCCGGGGGGGGATTACAACGAGCAGTACTTC	CASSPGGDYNEQYF
TRBV12-3/TRBV12-4	-	TRBJ1-5	-	TGTGCCAGCAGTTTGGGCGGGGGCGTGATGGGCAATCAGCCCCAGCATTTT	CASSLGGGVMGNQPQHF
TRBV10-3	few	TRBJ2-7	-	TGTGCCATCAGTGAGACCGGGACGACCTACGAGCAGTACTTC	CAISETGTTYEQYF
TRBV29-1	-	TRBJ2-1	-	TGCAGCGTTGATAGGTCGGGAGTCAATGAGCAGTTCTTC	CSVDRSGVNEQFF
TRBV4-2	few	TRBJ2-1	-	TGTGCCAGCAGCCAAGACCGGCGGGATGAGCAGTTCTTC	CASSQDRRDEQFF
TRBV29-1	-	TRBJ2-3	TRBD1	TGCAGCGTTGGAGACAGGGGCACAGATACGCAGTATTTT	CSVGDRGTDTQYF
TRBV29-1	few	TRBJ1-4	TRBD1	TGCAGCGGGCAACAGGGGGCGGGTGAAAAACTGTTTTTT	CSGQQGAGEKLFF
TRBV6-6	-	TRBJ2-7	TRBD2	TGTGCCAGCAGTTTCCGCGGGGGGACCTACGAGCAGTACTTC	CASSFRGGTYEQYF
TRBV6-6	few	TRBJ2-1	TRBD1	TGTGCCAGCAGTTACCGGGACAGGGGAAGGAATGAGCAGTTCTTC	CASSYRDRGRNEQFF